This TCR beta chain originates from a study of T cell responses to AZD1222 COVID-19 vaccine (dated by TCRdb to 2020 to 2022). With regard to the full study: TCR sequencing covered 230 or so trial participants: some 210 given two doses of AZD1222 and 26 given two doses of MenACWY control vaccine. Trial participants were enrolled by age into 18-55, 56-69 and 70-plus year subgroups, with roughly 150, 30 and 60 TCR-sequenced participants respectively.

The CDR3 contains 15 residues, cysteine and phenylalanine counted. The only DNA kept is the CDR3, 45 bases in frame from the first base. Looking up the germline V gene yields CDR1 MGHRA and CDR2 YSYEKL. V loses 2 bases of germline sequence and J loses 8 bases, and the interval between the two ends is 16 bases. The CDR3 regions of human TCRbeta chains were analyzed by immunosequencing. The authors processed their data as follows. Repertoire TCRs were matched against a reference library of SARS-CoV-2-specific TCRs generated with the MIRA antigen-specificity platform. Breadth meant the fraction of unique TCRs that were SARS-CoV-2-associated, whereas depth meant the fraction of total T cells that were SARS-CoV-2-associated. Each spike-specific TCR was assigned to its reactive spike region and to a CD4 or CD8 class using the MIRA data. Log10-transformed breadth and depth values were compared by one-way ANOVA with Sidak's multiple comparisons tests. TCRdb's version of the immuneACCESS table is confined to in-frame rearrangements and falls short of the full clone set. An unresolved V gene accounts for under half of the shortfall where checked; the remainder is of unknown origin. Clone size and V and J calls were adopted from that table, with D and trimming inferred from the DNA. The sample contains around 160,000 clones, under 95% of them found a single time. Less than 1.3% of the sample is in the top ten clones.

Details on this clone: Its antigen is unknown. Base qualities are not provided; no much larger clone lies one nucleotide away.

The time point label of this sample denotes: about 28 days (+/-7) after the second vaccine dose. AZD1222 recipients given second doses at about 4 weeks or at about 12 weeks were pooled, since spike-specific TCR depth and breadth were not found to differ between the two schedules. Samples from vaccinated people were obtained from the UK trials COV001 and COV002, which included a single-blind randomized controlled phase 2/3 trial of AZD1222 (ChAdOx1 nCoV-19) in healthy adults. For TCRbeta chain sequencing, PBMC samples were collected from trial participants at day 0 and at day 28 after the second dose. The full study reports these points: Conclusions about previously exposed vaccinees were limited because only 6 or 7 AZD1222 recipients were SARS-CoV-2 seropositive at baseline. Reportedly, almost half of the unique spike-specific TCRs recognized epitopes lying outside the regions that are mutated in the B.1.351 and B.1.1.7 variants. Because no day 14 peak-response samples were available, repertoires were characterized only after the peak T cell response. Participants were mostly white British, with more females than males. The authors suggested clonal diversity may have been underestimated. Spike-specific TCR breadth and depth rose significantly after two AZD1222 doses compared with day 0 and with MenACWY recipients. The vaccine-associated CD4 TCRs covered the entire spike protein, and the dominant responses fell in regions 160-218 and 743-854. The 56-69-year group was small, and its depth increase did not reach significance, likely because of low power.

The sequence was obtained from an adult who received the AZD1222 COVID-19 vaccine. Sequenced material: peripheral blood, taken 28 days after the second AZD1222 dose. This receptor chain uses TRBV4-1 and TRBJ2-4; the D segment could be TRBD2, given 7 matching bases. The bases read TGCGCCAGCAGCCAATTTAGCGGGTCAGGGGACATTCAGTACTTC. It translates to CASSQFSGSGDIQYF.